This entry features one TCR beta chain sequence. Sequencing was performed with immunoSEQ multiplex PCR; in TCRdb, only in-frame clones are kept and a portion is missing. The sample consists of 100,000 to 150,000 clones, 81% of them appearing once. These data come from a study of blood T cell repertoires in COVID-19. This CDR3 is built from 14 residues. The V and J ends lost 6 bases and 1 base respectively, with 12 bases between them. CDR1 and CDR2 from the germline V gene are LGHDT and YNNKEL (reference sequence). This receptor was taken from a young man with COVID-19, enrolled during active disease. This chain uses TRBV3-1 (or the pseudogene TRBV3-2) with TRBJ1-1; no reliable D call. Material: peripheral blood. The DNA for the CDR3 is TGTGCCAGCAGACCCGGAGTACAGAACACTGAAGCTTTCTTT. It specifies CASRPGVQNTEAFF.